This passage covers 9 T cell receptor beta chains from one sample sequenced in a study of T cells in Graves' hyperthyroidism and ophthalmopathy (dated by TCRdb to the late 2010s). Library prep was done by multiplex PCR. Sequencing used an Illumina HiSeq 2000. The TCR beta CDR3 regions were amplified from the RNA transcripts. The first round of RT-PCR for the TCR CDR3 was performed with the HTBI primer set and the Qiagen OneStep RT-PCR kit. TCRdb trimmed the raw reads at Q25, called clones with MiXCR and kept productive beta chains. A single entry per CDR3 protein holds the most common genes and DNA from its merged rows. For this sample the table gives almost 500,000 distinct CDR3 sequences, of which approximately 23% were detected only once. Around 50% of the sample is taken by the ten largest. The sequenced sample consisted of blood. The receptors derive from a woman between 65 and 79 years old with Graves' ophthalmopathy.

The chain employs TRBV3-1 and TRBJ1-1; tentative D call: TRBD1 (6 bases). The germline V gene has CDR1 LGHDT and CDR2 YNNKEL (reference sequence). This CDR3 has 15 amino acids. Trimming cost V 1 base and J 6 bases, with 15 bases left between them. The CDR3 spells CASSQGGGGSAEAFF. The CDR3, as DNA: TGTGCCAGCAGCCAAGGGGGGGGGGGCTCGGCTGAAGCTTTCTTT.

V gene TRBV7-9 combines with J gene TRBJ2-1, with TRBD2 matching over 7 bases. Germline V lookup: CDR1 SEHNR, CDR2 FQNEAQ (reference sequence). The V segment lost 4 bases and the J segment 5 bases; nucleotides outside the gene matches: 8. The length of the CDR3 is 15 residues. CDR3 DNA: TGTGCCAGCAGCTCGGGGGGACTACCTAACAATGAGCAGTTCTTC. Translated, it gives CASSSGGLPNNEQFF. Looking up the rest from reference TRBV7-9 and TRBJ2-1 gives the full variable domain: DTGVSQNPRHKITKRGQNVTFRCDPISEHNRLYWYRQTLGQGPEFLTYFQNEAQLEKSRLLSDRFSAERPKGSFSTLEIQRTEQGDSAMYLCASSSGGLPNNEQFFGPGTRLTVL.

The CDR3 DNA reads as TGTGCCAGCAGCGTAGTTGATTCTCAAGAGACCCAGTACTTC. Translating it yields CASSVVDSQETQYF. The chain combines TRBV9 with TRBJ2-5; D gene unclear. The CDR3 runs 14 residues. CDR1 is SGDLS, CDR2 YYNGEE, per germline. The ends were cut back, 0 bases at V and 2 bases at J, with 8 bases in the middle.

This chain links TRBV6-5 with TRBJ2-1, with 8 bases that match TRBD2. CDR1 and CDR2 (germline): MNHEY, SVGAGI. The CDR3 has 16 amino acids. J was trimmed by 4 bases and V by 0 bases; bases with no gene match: 5. The CDR3 protein is CASSYSRLAIYNEQFF. CDR3 DNA sequence: TGTGCCAGCAGTTACTCGAGACTAGCGATTTACAATGAGCAGTTCTTC.

This clonotype was found many times. This chain links TRBV7-8 with TRBJ1-1; 7 bases match TRBD1. The CDR3 is 15 residues long. Trimming cost V 2 bases and J 4 bases; bases outside gene matches: 7. CDR1 is SGHVS, CDR2 FQNEAQ, per germline. The DNA for the CDR3 is TGTGCCAGCAGCTTATTACAGGGGTGGAGCACTGAAGCTTTCTTT. Translated, it gives CASSLLQGWSTEAFF.

This clonotype was seen repeatedly, ten times or more. The chain has TRBV12-3 or TRBV12-4 and TRBJ2-1; 7 bases line up with TRBD2. V was pared by 8 bases and J by 8 bases, with 9 bases of the junction left unmatched. The CDR3 is 13 amino acids. Written as DNA, the CDR3 is TGTGCCAGCTGGAGGTGGGGGAGGGATGAGCAGTTCTTC. Amino acid sequence: CASWRWGRDEQFF.

The sample holds a few counts of this clonotype. The chain is built from TRBV12-5 and TRBJ1-2; D not resolved. Germline V lookup: CDR1 LGHNT, CDR2 FRNRAP. V dropped 0 bases and J dropped 7 bases, with 9 bases sitting between them. The CDR3 consists of 13 residues. In DNA form, the CDR3 reads TGTGCTAGTGGTTTGGTAGAGGGTTCTGGCTACACCTTC. Translation: CASGLVEGSGYTF.

Ten or more counts support this clonotype. The V gene is TRBV7-9, the J gene TRBJ2-7, with 10 bases lining up with TRBD2. Germline V gene sequence: CDR1 SEHNR, CDR2 FQNEAQ (reference sequence). With 1 base clipped from V and 6 bases from J, the junction kept 6 bases outside the gene matches. This CDR3 region has 15 residues. The CDR3 is CASSLGASGSGEQYF. DNA of the CDR3: TGTGCCAGCAGCTTAGGTGCTAGCGGGAGCGGCGAGCAGTACTTC.

This clonotype was observed many times. The rearrangement links TRBV12-3 or TRBV12-4 to TRBJ1-2; tentatively, D is TRBD1 (6 bases). Trimming took 6 bases from V and 9 from J, leaving 14 bases between them. The CDR3 is made up of 12 amino acids. CDR3 in amino acids: CASSPSGGRYTF. CDR3 sequence (DNA): TGTGCCAGCAGCCCCTCGGGGGGGCGCTACACCTTC.